The 13 T cell receptor beta chains below all came from one sample that was sequenced in a study of blood T cells in healthy people across ages. Primed by a sample-barcoded 5' primer and a J-beta primer mix, a second PCR proceeded for about 7 to 11 cycles. Each CDR3 protein gets one entry after TCRdb re-called the 5' RACE reads with MiXCR. The data contain roughly 1.5 million distinct CDR3 sequences, approximately 42% of them singletons. Sequencing input: blood. Receptors were obtained from a woman in her late teens or twenties in good health.

The CDR3 sequence: CASSFNGLNTDTQYF. CDR3 sequence (DNA): TGTGCCAGCAGTTTTAACGGGCTAAACACAGATACGCAGTATTTT. The chain links TRBV12-3 or TRBV12-4 to TRBJ2-3; no reliable D call. The CDR3 spans 15 residues. Between the trimmed V and J ends, which lost 3 bases and 2 bases, there was a span of 12 bases.

This rearrangement joins TRBV7-9 to TRBJ2-3, with 10 bases matching TRBD2. The J segment lost 6 bases and the V segment lost 6 bases, leaving 6 bases of the junction unmatched. The CDR3 spans 14 residues. Germline V gene data show CDR1 as SEHNR and CDR2 as FQNEAQ (reference sequence). Here the CDR3 reads CASSPGLAIDTQYF. CDR3 in DNA: TGTGCCAGCAGTCCGGGACTAGCGATCGATACGCAGTATTTT.

This clonotype was counted a few times. This chain uses TRBV2 with TRBJ1-5; D perhaps matches TRBD1 (6 bases). Germline V gene lookup returns CDR1 SNHLY and CDR2 FYNNEI. The V and J ends lost 2 bases and 3 bases respectively, with 14 bases between them. CDR3 length: 16 residues. CDR3 amino acids: CASSELGGAANQPQHF. The DNA of the CDR3 is TGTGCCAGCAGTGAATTAGGGGGGGCGGCCAATCAGCCCCAGCATTTT.

This clonotype has a single count. This chain joins TRBV6-2 or TRBV6-3 and TRBJ1-1, with a possible D match to TRBD1 (5 bases). CDR3 length: 15 residues. Germline loops: CDR1 MNHEY, CDR2 SVGEGT. The V gene lost 2 bases and the J gene lost 3 bases, with 13 bases spanning the gap. CDR3 bases: TGTGCCAGCAGTTACGGCAGGGTAGGGGACACTGAAGCTTTCTTT. It yields the protein CASSYGRVGDTEAFF.

This chain connects TRBV20-1 to TRBJ2-7; D gene unclear. CDR3 length: 12 residues. Germline V gene sequence: CDR1 DFQATT, CDR2 SNEGSKA (reference sequence). The germline V and J ends were trimmed by 0 bases and 4 bases, with 7 bases remaining between them. CDR3 nucleotides: TGCAGTGCTAGAGATAAGCGTTACGAGCAGTACTTC. This codes for CSARDKRYEQYF.

The rearrangement links TRBV7-2 to TRBJ1-2; D may be TRBD1 (6 bases). The length of the CDR3 is 17 residues. Deletions cut 5 bases from V and 1 base from J, with 20 bases between. The germline gives CDR1 SGHTA, CDR2 FQGNSA. The CDR3 sequence is CASSPYNRDPLNYGYTF. CDR3 sequence (DNA): TGTGCCAGCAGCCCGTACAACAGGGACCCCCTTAACTATGGCTACACCTTC.

V gene TRBV20-1 combines with J gene TRBJ1-4; D uncertain. This CDR3 comprises 13 residues. From germline, CDR1 is DFQATT and CDR2 SNEGSKA (reference sequence). Trimming removed 1 base from V and 7 bases from J, with 10 bases in between. Here the CDR3 reads CSARADSGEKLFF. In DNA form, the CDR3 reads TGCAGTGCTAGAGCGGACTCGGGTGAAAAACTGTTTTTT.

This clonotype was seen ten or more times. This chain uses TRBV20-1 with TRBJ2-1, with 12 bases aligning to TRBD2. V lost 2 bases, J lost 7 bases, and 12 bases stayed unmatched. The CDR3 has 17 amino acids. The germline V gene has CDR1 DFQATT and CDR2 SNEGSKA (reference sequence). In DNA, the CDR3 is TGCAGTGCTAGAAAGAGGGGGGCTAGCGGGAGGGTGAATGAGCAGTTCTTC. This encodes CSARKRGASGRVNEQFF.

V is TRBV11-3 and J is TRBJ2-1, with 9 bases matching TRBD2. CDR1 is SGHNT, CDR2 YENEEA, per germline. Germline trimming cut 1 base from V and 0 bases from J; bases unmatched to any gene: 10. The CDR3 length is 19 residues. The CDR3 here is CASSLGSAGGPSSYNEQFF. The CDR3 bases are TGTGCCAGCAGCTTAGGCTCCGCGGGAGGGCCCAGCTCCTACAATGAGCAGTTCTTC.

The chain employs TRBV2 and TRBJ2-2, with 7 bases fitting TRBD2. The germline CDR1 and CDR2 sequences are SNHLY and FYNNEI. The CDR3 is 15 residues long. V lost 6 bases and J lost 0; bases outside the gene matches: 4. The CDR3 DNA follows: TGTGCCAGCAGGCGCGGGAGCCCGAACACCGGGGAGCTGTTTTTT. This encodes CASRRGSPNTGELFF.

The table lists this clonotype with a few counts. This chain connects TRBV6-4 to TRBJ2-3; 7 bases fit TRBD2. The V and J ends lost 4 bases and 0 bases, in that order; junction bases with no gene match: 1. Per the germline V gene, CDR1 is MRHNA and CDR2 is SNTAGT. The CDR3 loop spans 14 amino acids. The CDR3 region has the DNA TGTGCCAGCAGTGGGGAGGGCAGCACAGATACGCAGTATTTT. It translates to CASSGEGSTDTQYF.

Turning to this clonotype: Relative to the germline gene, one junction end is altered; a read error may explain this. V usage is TRBV7-7 and J usage is TRBJ2-1, with 7 bases identical to TRBD2. CDR1 is SSHAT, CDR2 FNYEAQ, per germline (reference sequence). The CDR3 is made up of 15 amino acids. CDR3 DNA sequence: TGTGCTAGCAGCCCCGGGGGGACGTCAACGGAGACCCAGTTCTTC. Translated, it gives CASSPGGTSTETQFF.

This clonotype was counted a few times. The rearrangement joins TRBV29-1 to TRBJ1-5; weak D call: TRBD1 (6 bases). The CDR3 runs to 13 residues. Trimming cost V 1 base and J 6 bases, with 10 bases left between them. Germline-derived CDR1 and CDR2 are SQVTM and ANQGSEA. CDR3 sequence reads: CSVEGGPGQPQHF. The CDR3 DNA is TGCAGCGTTGAAGGGGGGCCGGGTCAGCCCCAGCATTTT.